This entry lists 8 T cell receptor beta chains sequenced from one sample in a study of cytomegalovirus exposure and HLA in healthy donors. The PCR ran on 60 Vbeta and 13 Jbeta primers. Clones were read by immunoSEQ multiplex PCR, and TCRdb kept only the in-frame ones, dropping some. The table shows under 150,000 clones, with around 86% occurring only once. The sample comprised PBMCs. These receptors were obtained from a man younger than 30 in good health and CMV-seronegative.

This clone turned up a few times. The J gene is TRBJ2-1, the V gene TRBV7-2; perhaps TRBD2 as D (6 bases). The CDR3 is made up of 14 amino acids. Germline lookup yields CDR1 SGHTA and CDR2 FQGNSA. The V end lost 2 bases, the J end lost 7 bases, and 12 bases lay between the germline ends. Written as DNA, the CDR3 is TGTGCCAGCAGCTTAAAGACGGGGGTAAATGAGCAGTTCTTC. Its protein is CASSLKTGVNEQFF.

The chain joins TRBV28 to TRBJ1-5; D is ambiguous. Trimming removed 2 bases at V and 1 base at J, with 18 bases between. CDR3 length: 18 residues. Germline V gene lookup returns CDR1 MDHEN and CDR2 SYDVKM. CDR3 amino acids: CASSLVASPGYSNQPQHF. The DNA for the CDR3 is TGTGCCAGCAGTTTAGTGGCCTCCCCGGGGTACAGCAATCAGCCCCAGCATTTT.

The chain joins TRBV7-3 to TRBJ2-7; D ambiguous. CDR1 and CDR2 from the germline V gene are SGHTA and FQGTGA. This CDR3 contains 15 residues. Trimming took 0 bases from V and 2 from J, leaving 11 bases between them. CDR3 bases: TGTGCCAGCAGCTTAACACCCGGGTCCGCCTACGAGCAGTACTTC. The encoded protein is CASSLTPGSAYEQYF.

The chain carries TRBV7-8 and TRBJ1-6; 8 nucleotides line up with TRBD1. The CDR3 contains 16 residues. The V segment lost 7 bases and the J segment 6 bases; nucleotides outside the gene matches: 11. Germline lookup yields CDR1 SGHVS and CDR2 FQNEAQ. Here the CDR3 DNA reads TGTGCCAGCAACCTAGTCAGGGACAGGCTTAATTCACCCCTCCACTTT. As protein: CASNLVRDRLNSPLHF.

The chain combines TRBV27 with TRBJ2-7; tentatively, D is TRBD1 (7 bases). The CDR3 extends over 17 amino acids. Trimming removed 3 bases from V and 0 bases from J, with 18 bases in between. In germline, CDR1 is MNHEY, CDR2 SMNVEV (reference sequence). This CDR3 reads CASSFAALRDSSYEQYF. The CDR3 DNA reads as TGTGCCAGCAGTTTCGCGGCGCTGCGGGACAGCTCCTACGAGCAGTACTTC.

The chain uses TRBV7-9 and TRBJ1-1, with a possible D match to TRBD1 (6 bases). This CDR3 spans 15 amino acids. The V gene's germline CDR1 is SEHNR and CDR2 FQNEAQ (reference sequence). V lost 7 bases and J lost 1, with 16 bases in between. The CDR3 sequence: CASIPGGGQNTEAFF. The CDR3 bases are TGTGCCAGCATCCCGGGCGGGGGCCAGAACACTGAAGCTTTCTTT.

The chain combines TRBV5-1 with TRBJ2-5; TRBD2 aligns across 12 bases. The V gene end was trimmed by 3 bases and the J gene end by 0 bases; junction bases not matched to a gene: 6. The CDR3 is 17 amino acids. Germline CDR1 reads SGHRS; CDR2 reads YFSETQ. The CDR3 region is CASSSPGLAGNQETQYF. The CDR3 DNA reads TGCGCCAGCAGCTCCCCAGGACTAGCGGGGAACCAAGAGACCCAGTACTTC.

The CDR3 is CASRRLANPLEQYF. CDR3 DNA sequence: TGTGCCAGCAGGAGACTAGCAAATCCCCTCGAGCAGTACTTC. The chain combines TRBV7-6 with TRBJ2-5; TRBD2 agrees at 7 bases. The last part of the DNA fits TRBJ2-7 better; the J call may be wrong. The CDR3 spans 14 residues. From germline, CDR1 is SGHVS and CDR2 FNYEAQ.